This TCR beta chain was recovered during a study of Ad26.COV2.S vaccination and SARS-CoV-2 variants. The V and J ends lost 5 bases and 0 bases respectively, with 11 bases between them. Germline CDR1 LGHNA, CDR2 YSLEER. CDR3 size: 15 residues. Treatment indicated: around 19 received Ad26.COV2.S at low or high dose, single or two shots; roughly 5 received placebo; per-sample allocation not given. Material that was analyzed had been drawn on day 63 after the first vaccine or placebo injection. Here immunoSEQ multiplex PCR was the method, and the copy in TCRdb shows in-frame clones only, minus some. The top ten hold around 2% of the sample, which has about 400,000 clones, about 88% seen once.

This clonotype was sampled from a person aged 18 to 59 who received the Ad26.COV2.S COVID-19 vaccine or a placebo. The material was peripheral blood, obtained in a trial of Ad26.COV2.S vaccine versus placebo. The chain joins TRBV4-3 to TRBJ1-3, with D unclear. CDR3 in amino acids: CASSYELTSGNTIYF. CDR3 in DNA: TGCGCCAGCAGCTATGAACTGACCTCTGGAAACACCATATATTTT.